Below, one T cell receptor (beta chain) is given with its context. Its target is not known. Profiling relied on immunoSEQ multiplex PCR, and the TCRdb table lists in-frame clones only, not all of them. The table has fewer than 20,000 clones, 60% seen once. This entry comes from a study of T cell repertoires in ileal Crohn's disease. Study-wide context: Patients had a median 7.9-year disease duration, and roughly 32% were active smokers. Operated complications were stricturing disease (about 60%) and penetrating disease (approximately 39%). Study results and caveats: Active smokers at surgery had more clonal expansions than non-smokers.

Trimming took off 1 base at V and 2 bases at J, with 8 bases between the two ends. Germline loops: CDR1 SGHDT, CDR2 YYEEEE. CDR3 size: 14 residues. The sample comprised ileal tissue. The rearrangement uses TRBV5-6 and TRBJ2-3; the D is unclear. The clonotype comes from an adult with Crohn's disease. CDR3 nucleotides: TGTGCCAGCAGCTTGATCCATGTCACAGATACGCAGTATTTT. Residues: CASSLIHVTDTQYF.